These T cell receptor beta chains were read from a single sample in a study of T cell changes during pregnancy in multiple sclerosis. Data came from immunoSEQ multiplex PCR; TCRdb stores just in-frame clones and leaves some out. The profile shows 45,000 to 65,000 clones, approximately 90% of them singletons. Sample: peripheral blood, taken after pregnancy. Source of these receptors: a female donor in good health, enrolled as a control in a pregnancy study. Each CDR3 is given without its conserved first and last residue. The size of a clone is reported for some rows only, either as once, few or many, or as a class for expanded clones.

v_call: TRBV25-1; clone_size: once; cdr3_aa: ASTQTYGQEGETQY
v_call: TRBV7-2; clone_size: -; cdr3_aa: ASSLDGNYGYT
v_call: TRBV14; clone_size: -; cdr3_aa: ASSLLGGGTYEQY
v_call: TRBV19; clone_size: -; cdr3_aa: ASSLGGLIDTQY
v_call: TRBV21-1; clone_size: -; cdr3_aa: ASSKRRG
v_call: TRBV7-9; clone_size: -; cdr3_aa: ASSLDLKEAF
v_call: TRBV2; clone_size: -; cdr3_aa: ASSLTGTLINTGELF
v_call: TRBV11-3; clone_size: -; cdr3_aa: ASSFRSWDSNTGELF
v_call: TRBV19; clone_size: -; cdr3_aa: ASHSGEGVLGNQPQH
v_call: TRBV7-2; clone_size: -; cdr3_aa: ASRPSGNTGELF
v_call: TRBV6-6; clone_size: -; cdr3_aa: ASILSGSGNGELF
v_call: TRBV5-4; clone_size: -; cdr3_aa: ASSPGGRGGGTDTQY
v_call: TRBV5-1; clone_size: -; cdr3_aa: ASSNTGTGGTDTQY
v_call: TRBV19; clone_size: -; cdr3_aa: ASSRDRGHYNEQF
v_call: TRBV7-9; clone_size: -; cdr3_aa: ASGAGRETNEKLF
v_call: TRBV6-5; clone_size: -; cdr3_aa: ASSYETGRGEQY
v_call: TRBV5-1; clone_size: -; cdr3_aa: ASSANRGLSRNTEAF
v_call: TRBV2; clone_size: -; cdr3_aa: ASRAGRGGSTDTQY
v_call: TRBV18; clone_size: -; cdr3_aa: ASSPLGEANYGYT
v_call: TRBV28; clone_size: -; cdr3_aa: ASTTRRTDQPQH